The next 11 T cell receptor beta chains were all read from a single sample in a study of T-cell reconstitution after alpha-beta-depleted transplantation in children. Unique molecular identifiers were used to barcode this TCRbeta library. TCRdb re-called the PCR reads through MiXCR, storing one row per CDR3 protein. The sample lists 500,000 to 750,000 distinct CDR3 sequences; around 27% were seen once. The sequencing here drew on PBMCs, taken before TCRalphabeta/CD19-depleted stem cell transplant. All receptors derive from a boy under two years old with Wiskott-Aldrich syndrome, due to receive a stem cell transplant.

This clonotype has a handful of counts. This rearrangement joins TRBV5-5 to TRBJ2-2, with D possibly TRBD2 on 5 matching bases. The CDR3 length is 16 residues. V lost 0 bases and J 0 bases, leaving 9 bases between the germline ends. Germline assignment: CDR1 SGHKS and CDR2 YYEKEE (reference sequence). The CDR3 reads CASSLEAGSNTGELFF. CDR3 in DNA: TGTGCCAGCAGCTTGGAGGCGGGTTCGAACACCGGGGAGCTGTTTTTT.

This clonotype was seen a few times. The chain employs TRBV15 and TRBJ2-5; no firm D call. Germline CDR1 reads LNHNV; CDR2 reads YYDKDF (reference sequence). The germline V and J ends were trimmed by 4 bases and 3 bases, with 9 bases remaining between them. The length of the CDR3 is 13 residues. CDR3 DNA: TGTGCCACCAGCACTACCCTAAAAGAGACCCAGTACTTC. As protein: CATSTTLKETQYF.

The chain uses TRBV20-1 and TRBJ2-1; 10 positions agree with TRBD2. Per the germline V gene, CDR1 is DFQATT and CDR2 is SNEGSKA (reference sequence). CDR3 length: 13 amino acids. The CDR3 DNA sequence: TGCAAATTAGCGGGAGGTGTAAACAATGAGCAGTTCTTC. Residues: CKLAGGVNNEQFF.

The chain employs TRBV5-6 and TRBJ2-5, with D perhaps TRBD2 (5 bases). The CDR3 sequence is 15 residues long. V was cut by 0 bases and J by 5 bases, with 14 bases left in between. Germline-derived CDR1 and CDR2 are SGHDT and YYEEEE. The CDR3 DNA reads as TGTGCCAGCAGCTTGGGGCAGGCTAGCTGGGAGACCCAGTACTTC. This translates into CASSLGQASWETQYF.

This clonotype was recorded a few times. V usage is TRBV20-1 and J usage is TRBJ1-1; 8 nucleotides match TRBD1. J was trimmed by 1 base and V by 7 bases; bases with no gene match: 2. Germline-derived CDR1 and CDR2 are DFQATT and SNEGSKA (reference sequence). CDR3 length: 12 residues. CDR3 protein: CSVDRGNTEAFF. CDR3 bases: TGCAGTGTTGACAGGGGGAACACTGAAGCTTTCTTT.

In nucleotides, the CDR3 is TGCGCCAGCAGCCAACCCCCTATGACAGGGAAGGAAGCTTTCTTT. This gives the protein CASSQPPMTGKEAFF. The chain uses TRBV4-3 and TRBJ1-1; 7 nucleotides match TRBD1. The V gene end was trimmed by 2 bases and the J gene end by 8 bases; junction bases not matched to a gene: 11. Germline loops: CDR1 LGHNA, CDR2 YSLEER. This CDR3 region has 15 residues.

The CDR3, as DNA: TGCGCCAGCAGGGCGGGGACAGACACTGAAGCTTTCTTT. This encodes CASRAGTDTEAFF. The chain recombines TRBV5-1 with TRBJ1-1, with TRBD1 matching over 7 bases. CDR1 SGHRS and CDR2 YFSETQ come from the germline V gene. V dropped 5 bases and J dropped 3; count of bases not matched to a gene: 4. The CDR3 runs to 13 residues.

This clonotype was seen a handful of times. One junction end does not reproduce the germline sequence, and a read error may be involved. The V and J genes are TRBV29-1 and TRBJ2-3, with 9 bases matching TRBD2. The CDR3 totals 13 residues. Germline V lookup: CDR1 SQVTM, CDR2 ANQGSEA. DNA of the CDR3: TGCAGCGTTGTTAGCGGGAGCACAGATATGCAGTATTTT. Its translation: CSVVSGSTDMQYF.

The chain is built from TRBV5-5 and TRBJ2-4; a weak D match, TRBD1 (6 bases). The CDR3 runs to 14 residues. Germline CDR1 SGHKS, CDR2 YYEKEE (reference sequence). Deletions cut 3 bases from V and 12 bases from J, with 19 bases between. In nucleotides, the CDR3 is TGTGCCAGCAGCTCAGATACACGGTTGGACAGTCAGTACTTC. Encoded protein: CASSSDTRLDSQYF.

V and J are TRBV28 and TRBJ1-4; possibly TRBD1 for D (6 bases). The CDR3 is made up of 16 amino acids. Trimming removed 5 bases at V and 4 bases at J, with 17 bases between. Germline V gene sequence: CDR1 MDHEN, CDR2 SYDVKM. The CDR3 here is CASSITPQGFNEKLFF. In DNA form, the CDR3 reads TGTGCCAGCAGTATTACCCCACAGGGTTTTAATGAAAAACTGTTTTTT.

The J gene is TRBJ1-1, the V gene TRBV29-1, with D maybe TRBD1 (6 bases). The germline V gene encodes CDR1 SQVTM and CDR2 ANQGSEA. V was clipped by 4 bases and J by 6 bases, with 15 bases between them. CDR3 length equals 13 residues. CDR3 sequence reads: CSVGPRGASEAFF. The CDR3 DNA reads as TGCAGCGTTGGCCCCCGGGGGGCTTCTGAAGCTTTCTTT.